This T cell receptor (beta chain) is from a study of cytomegalovirus exposure and HLA in healthy donors. Points from the study as a whole: The study labeled 150 to 200 TCR beta chains cytomegalovirus-associated. Most sequenced TCRs were rare (though some public TCRs occurred in many donors). Subsequent analysis of the approximately 120 validation repertoires found a tendency for first-cohort TCR clusters to co-occur.

Sequencing was performed with immunoSEQ multiplex PCR; in TCRdb, only in-frame clones are kept and a portion is missing. The data show 200,000 to 250,000 clones, approximately 87% seen once. On this clone: The antigen is unknown.

This sequence originates from a man younger than 35 in good health and CMV-seronegative. Specimen: PBMCs.

Here the CDR3 reads CASSLAGGGPGDNEQFF. CDR3 in DNA: TGTGCCAGCAGCTTGGCGGGAGGGGGGCCAGGGGACAATGAGCAGTTCTTC. The chain carries TRBV5-6 and TRBJ2-1, with TRBD2 matching 8 bases. The V segment lost 0 bases and the J segment 5 bases; nucleotides outside the gene matches: 10. This CDR3 comprises 17 residues. Per germline, CDR1 SGHDT and CDR2 YYEEEE.